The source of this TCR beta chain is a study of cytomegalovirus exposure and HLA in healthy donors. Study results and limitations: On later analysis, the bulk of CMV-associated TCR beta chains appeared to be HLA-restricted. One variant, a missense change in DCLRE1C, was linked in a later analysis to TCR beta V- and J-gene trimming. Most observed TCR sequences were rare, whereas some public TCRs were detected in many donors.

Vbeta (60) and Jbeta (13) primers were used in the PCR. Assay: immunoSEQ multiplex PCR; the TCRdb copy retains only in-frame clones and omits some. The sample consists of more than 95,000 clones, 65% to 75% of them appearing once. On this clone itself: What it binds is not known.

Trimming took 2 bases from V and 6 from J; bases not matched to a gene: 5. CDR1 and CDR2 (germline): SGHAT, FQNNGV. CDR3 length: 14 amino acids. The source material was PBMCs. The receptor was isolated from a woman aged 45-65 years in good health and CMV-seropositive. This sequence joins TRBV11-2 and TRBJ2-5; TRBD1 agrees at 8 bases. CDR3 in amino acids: CASSLPGQVQTQYF. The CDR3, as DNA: TGTGCCAGCAGCTTACCGGGACAGGTCCAGACCCAGTACTTC. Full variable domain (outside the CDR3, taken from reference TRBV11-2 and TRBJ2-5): EAGVAQSPRYKIIEKRQSVAFWCNPISGHATLYWYQQILGQGPKLLIQFQNNGVVDDSQLPKDRFSAERLKGVDSTLKIQPAKLEDSAVYLCASSLPGQVQTQYFGPGTRLLVL.